This is a list of T cell receptor beta chains from one sample in a study of graft-versus-host responses after intestinal transplantation. Profiled with immunoSEQ multiplex PCR; TCRdb holds only in-frame clones, not every one. Of some 16,000 clones in the sample, 82% were seen once. The sequencing used ileum tissue, collected 17 days after transplant. The receptors shown here come from a human patient who received an intestinal transplant, so some T cells may come from the graft donor. Each CDR3 is given with its conserved first and last residue. A D gene is named only where the DNA matches it firmly. Size values are once, few and many counts, or a class for expanded clones, and some rows have none.

>TRBJ2-1|few|TRBV19|TRBD2
CASSIISGSDNEQFF
TGTGCCAGTAGTATAATAAGCGGGAGTGACAATGAGCAGTTCTTC
>TRBJ1-2|NA|TRBV9|NA
CASSLGREWYGYTF
TGTGCCAGCAGTCTTGGCAGGGAGTGGTATGGCTACACCTTC
>TRBJ2-7|NA|TRBV2|TRBD2
CASSWTSGRAVKRREQYF
TGTGCCAGCAGTTGGACTAGCGGGAGGGCCGTAAAACGGCGGGAGCAGTACTTC
>TRBJ1-4|NA|TRBV19|NA
CASSITRRNEKLFF
TGTGCCAGTAGTATAACCAGACGGAATGAAAAACTGTTTTTT
>TRBJ2-3|once|TRBV28|NA
CASSSPGSTDTQYF
TGTGCCAGCAGTTCTCCAGGGAGCACAGATACGCAGTATTTT
>TRBJ2-7|NA|TRBV11-2|NA
CASSSLTSPSSYEQYF
TGTGCCAGCAGTTCCCTGACTAGTCCAAGCTCCTACGAGCAGTACTTC
>TRBJ1-1|NA|TRBV28|NA
CASSLVAGRTEAFF
TGTGCCAGCAGTTTAGTAGCAGGGAGGACTGAAGCTTTCTTT
>TRBJ1-5|NA|TRBV18|NA
CASSPPVRDSNQPQHF
TGTGCCAGCTCACCACCGGTTCGGGATAGCAATCAGCCCCAGCATTTT
>TRBJ2-1|NA|TRBV6-6|TRBD1
CASSHLTGFNEQFF
TGTGCCAGCAGCCACCTGACAGGGTTCAATGAGCAGTTCTTC
>TRBJ2-5|once|TRBV18|NA
CASSYGGQTQYF
TGTGCCAGCTCATACGGGGGACAGACCCAGTACTTC
>TRBJ1-1|NA|TRBV28|TRBD1
CASSAAGTGGTEAFF
TGTGCCAGCAGTGCTGCCGGGACAGGGGGAACTGAAGCTTTCTTT